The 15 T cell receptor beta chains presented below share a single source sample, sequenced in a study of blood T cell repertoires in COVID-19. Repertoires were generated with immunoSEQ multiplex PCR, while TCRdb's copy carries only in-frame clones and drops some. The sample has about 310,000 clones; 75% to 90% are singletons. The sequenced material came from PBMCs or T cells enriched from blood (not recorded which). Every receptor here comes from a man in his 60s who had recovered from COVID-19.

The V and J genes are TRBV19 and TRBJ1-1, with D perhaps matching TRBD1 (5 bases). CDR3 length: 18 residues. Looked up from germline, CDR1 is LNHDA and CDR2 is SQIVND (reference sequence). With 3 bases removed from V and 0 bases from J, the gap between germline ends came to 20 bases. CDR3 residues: CASSMNGLGAGLNTEAFF. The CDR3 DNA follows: TGTGCCAGTAGTATGAATGGTTTAGGGGCCGGGTTGAACACTGAAGCTTTCTTT.

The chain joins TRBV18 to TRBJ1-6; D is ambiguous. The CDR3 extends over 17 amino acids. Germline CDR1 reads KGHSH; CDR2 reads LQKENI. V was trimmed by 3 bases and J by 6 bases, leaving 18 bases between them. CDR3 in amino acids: CASSPPPAFLRNSPLHF. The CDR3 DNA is TGTGCCAGCTCACCGCCCCCCGCTTTTCTACGTAATTCACCCCTCCACTTT.

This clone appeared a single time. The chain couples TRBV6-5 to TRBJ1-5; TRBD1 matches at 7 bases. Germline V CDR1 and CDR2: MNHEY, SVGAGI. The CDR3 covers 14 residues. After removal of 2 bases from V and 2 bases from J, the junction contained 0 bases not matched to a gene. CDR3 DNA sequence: TGTGCCAGCAGTTACGGGACAGGCAATCAGCCCCAGCATTTT. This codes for CASSYGTGNQPQHF.

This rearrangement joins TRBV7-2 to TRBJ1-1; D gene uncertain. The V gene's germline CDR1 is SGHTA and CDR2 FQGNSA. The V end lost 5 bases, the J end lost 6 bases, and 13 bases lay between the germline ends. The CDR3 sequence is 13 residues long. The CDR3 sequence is CASSQGSGAEAFF. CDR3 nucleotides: TGTGCCAGCAGCCAAGGTAGCGGGGCTGAAGCTTTCTTT.

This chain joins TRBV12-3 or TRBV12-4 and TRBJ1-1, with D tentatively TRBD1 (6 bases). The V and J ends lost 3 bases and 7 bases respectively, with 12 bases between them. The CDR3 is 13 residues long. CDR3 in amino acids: CASSLLGAVEAFF. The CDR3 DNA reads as TGTGCCAGCAGTTTGTTGGGGGCGGTTGAAGCTTTCTTT.

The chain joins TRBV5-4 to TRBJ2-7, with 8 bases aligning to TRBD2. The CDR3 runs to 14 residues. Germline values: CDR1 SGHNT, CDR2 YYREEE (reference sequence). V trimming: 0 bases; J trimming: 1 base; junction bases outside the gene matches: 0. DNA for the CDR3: TGTGCCAGCAGCTTGGAGCGGGAGTCCTACGAGCAGTACTTC. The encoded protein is CASSLERESYEQYF. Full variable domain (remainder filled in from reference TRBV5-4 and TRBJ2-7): ETGVTQSPTHLIKTRGQQVTLRCSSQSGHNTVSWYQQALGQGPQFIFQYYREEENGRGNFPPRFSGLQFPNYSSELNVNALELDDSALYLCASSLERESYEQYFGPGTRLTVT.

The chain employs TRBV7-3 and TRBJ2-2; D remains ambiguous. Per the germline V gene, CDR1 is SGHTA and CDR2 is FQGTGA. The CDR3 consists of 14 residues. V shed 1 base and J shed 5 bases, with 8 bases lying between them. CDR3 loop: CASSLNSMTGELFF. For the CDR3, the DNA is TGTGCCAGCAGCTTAAATAGCATGACCGGGGAGCTGTTTTTT.

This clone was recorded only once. The CDR3 DNA is TGTGCCAGCAGGGAGAAGGGACACCGGATAACTGGAAACACCATATATTTT. Its translation: CASREKGHRITGNTIYF. The chain is built from TRBV25-1 and TRBJ1-3; perhaps TRBD1 as D (6 bases). Germline lookup yields CDR1 MGHDK and CDR2 SYGVNS. This CDR3 spans 17 amino acids. Trimming removed 6 bases from V and 2 bases from J, with 20 bases in between. Complete variable domain (other parts from reference TRBV25-1 and TRBJ1-3): EADIYQTPRYLVIGTGKKITLECSQTMGHDKMYWYQQDPGMELHLIHYSYGVNSTEKGDLSSESTVSRIRTEHFPLTLESARPSHTSQYLCASREKGHRITGNTIYFGEGSWLTVV.

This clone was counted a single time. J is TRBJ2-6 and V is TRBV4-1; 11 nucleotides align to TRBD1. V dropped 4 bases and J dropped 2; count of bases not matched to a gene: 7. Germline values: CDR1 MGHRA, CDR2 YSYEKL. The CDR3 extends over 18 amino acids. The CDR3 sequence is CASSLRDRGLTGANVLTF. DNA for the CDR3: TGCGCCAGCAGCCTCCGGGACAGGGGGTTAACTGGGGCCAACGTCCTGACTTTC.

The CDR3 is CASSQDYRNSYEQYF. The CDR3 DNA reads as TGCGCCAGCAGCCAAGATTACAGGAATAGTTACGAGCAGTACTTC. The rearrangement joins TRBV4-1 to TRBJ2-7; possible D gene TRBD1, 5 bases. V was clipped by 0 bases and J by 4 bases, with 13 bases between them. The germline V gene has CDR1 MGHRA and CDR2 YSYEKL. This CDR3 is built from 15 residues.

In DNA, the CDR3 is TGTGCCAGCAGTTTAGATCGATCTAGCGGGAGGCCGGCTGAGCAGTTCTTC. Translated, it gives CASSLDRSSGRPAEQFF. This chain uses TRBV27 with TRBJ2-1, with 11 bases that match TRBD2. CDR1 is MNHEY, CDR2 SMNVEV, per germline (reference sequence). V gave up 2 bases and J gave up 9 bases; unmatched junction bases: 12. This CDR3 is built from 17 residues.

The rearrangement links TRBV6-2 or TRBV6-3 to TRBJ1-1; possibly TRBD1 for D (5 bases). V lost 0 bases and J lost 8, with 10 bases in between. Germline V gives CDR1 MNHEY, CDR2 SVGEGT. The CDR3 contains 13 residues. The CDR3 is CASSYSSGSEAFF. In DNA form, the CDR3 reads TGTGCCAGCAGTTACTCTTCAGGGTCCGAAGCTTTCTTT.

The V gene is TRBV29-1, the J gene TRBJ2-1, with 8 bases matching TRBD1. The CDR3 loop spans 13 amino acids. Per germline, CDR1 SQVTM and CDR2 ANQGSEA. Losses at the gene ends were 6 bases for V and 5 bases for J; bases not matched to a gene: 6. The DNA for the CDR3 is TGCAGCGTCCAGACAGGGGACAACAATGAGCAGTTCTTC. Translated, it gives CSVQTGDNNEQFF.

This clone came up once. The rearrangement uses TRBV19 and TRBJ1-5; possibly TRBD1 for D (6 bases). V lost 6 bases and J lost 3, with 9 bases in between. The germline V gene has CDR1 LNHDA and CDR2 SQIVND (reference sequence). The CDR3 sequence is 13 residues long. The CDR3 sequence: CASSLGANQPQHF. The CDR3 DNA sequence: TGTGCCAGTAGCCTGGGGGCCAATCAGCCCCAGCATTTT.

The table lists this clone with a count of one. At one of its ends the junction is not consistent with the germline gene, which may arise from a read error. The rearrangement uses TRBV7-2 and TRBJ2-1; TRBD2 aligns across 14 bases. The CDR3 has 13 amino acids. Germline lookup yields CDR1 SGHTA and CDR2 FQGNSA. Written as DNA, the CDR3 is TGTGCCAGCAGCTTACAGGGACTAGCGGGAGTGGTCTTC. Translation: CASSLQGLAGVVF.